This passage covers 19 T cell receptor beta chains from one sample sequenced in a study of human T cells and chemical hapten exposure. Time point denoted: pre-sensitization, week 0. Documented treatment: therapeutic diphenylcyclopropenone sensitization with weekly scalp DPC. MiXCR, applied by TCRdb to the RACE reads, yields one record per CDR3 protein. The sample holds 300,000 to 400,000 distinct CDR3 sequences; less than 6.5% are singletons and the top ten take about 2.5%. Sequencing was performed on whole blood, taken in connection with sensitization to the hapten diphenylcyclopropenone (DPC). The receptor set was obtained from a woman aged 45-60 years with alopecia areata. Some clones in this sample may be carry-over from other donors' samples.

This clonotype has more than one count but fewer than ten. The CDR3 nucleotides read TGTGCCAGCAGCGTAGTGACAGGCTATGCCGGGGAGCTGTTTTTT. Translating gives CASSVVTGYAGELFF. The chain uses TRBV9 and TRBJ2-2; maybe TRBD1 (6 bases). Looked up from germline, CDR1 is SGDLS and CDR2 is YYNGEE. CDR3 length: 15 residues. Trimming removed 0 bases from V and 6 bases from J, with 12 bases in between.

The sample holds many counts of this clonotype. The chain joins TRBV25-1 to TRBJ2-7; D not resolved. CDR1 is MGHDK and CDR2 is SYGVNS in the germline V gene. The CDR3 totals 11 residues. Trimming shortened V by 7 bases and J by 6 bases, and 10 bases separated the two germline ends. This CDR3 is CASTTTGEQYF. In DNA, the CDR3 is TGTGCCAGCACTACCACGGGCGAGCAGTACTTC.

This clonotype came up a few times. The J gene is TRBJ1-1, the V gene TRBV6-7, with D unclear. TRBV6-7 is treated as an ORF (open reading frame) with a function not yet certain. Trimming took 0 bases from V and 5 from J, leaving 7 bases between them. The CDR3 length is 13 residues. CDR3 coding DNA: TGTGCCAGCAGTTACTCAGAAGGTACTGAAGCTTTCTTT. It codes for CASSYSEGTEAFF.

This clonotype was detected a few times. The V gene is TRBV2, the J gene TRBJ2-1; 7 bases are a match to TRBD2. CDR1 is SNHLY and CDR2 is FYNNEI in the germline V gene. With 1 base clipped from V and 5 bases from J, the junction kept 11 bases outside the gene matches. There are 17 residues in the CDR3. The CDR3 DNA reads TGTGCCAGCAGTGAAGGGCGGGGGTCCCCCAAAGACAATGAGCAGTTCTTC. Its protein product is CASSEGRGSPKDNEQFF.

CDR3 in amino acids: CASSLVALGSGANVLTF. CDR3 DNA: TGTGCCAGCAGCTTAGTAGCTTTGGGCTCAGGGGCCAACGTCCTGACTTTC. V is TRBV7-2 and J is TRBJ2-6, with D unresolved. The CDR3 totals 17 residues. Trimming took off 1 base at V and 4 bases at J, with 14 bases between the two ends. CDR1 is SGHTA and CDR2 is FQGNSA in the germline V gene.

This clonotype was counted between two and nine times. This chain's CDR3 is CASSQIPPRRDNEKLFF. The DNA of the CDR3 is TGCGCCAGCAGTCAAATCCCCCCGCGCAGGGATAATGAAAAACTGTTTTTT. The rearrangement links TRBV23-1 to TRBJ1-4; maybe TRBD1 (5 bases). TRBV23-1 has ORF status, its function being uncertain. Trimming shortened V by 2 bases and J by 4 bases, and 17 bases separated the two germline ends. The CDR3 sequence is 17 residues long.

The chain has TRBV3-1 and TRBJ1-5, with TRBD1 matching over 7 bases. The CDR3 covers 15 residues. Germline lookup yields CDR1 LGHDT and CDR2 YNNKEL (reference sequence). The V segment lost 2 bases and the J segment 10 bases; nucleotides outside the gene matches: 11. The CDR3 nucleotides read TGTGCCAGCAGCCAACGACAGGGCGGAGGGGCACCCCAGCATTTT. As protein: CASSQRQGGGAPQHF.

On this clonotype itself: This may be a read error, as it is one base from a much larger clone. J is TRBJ2-7 and V is TRBV9; a weak D match, TRBD1 (6 bases). Germline CDR1 SGDLS, CDR2 YYNGEE. The CDR3 covers 15 residues. The ends were cut back, 0 bases at V and 6 bases at J, with 16 bases in the middle. CDR3 residues: CASSVGEGIGGEQYF. The DNA of the CDR3 is TGTGCCAGCAGCGTAGGGGAAGGGATAGGGGGCGAGCAGTACTTC. Full variable domain (remainder filled in from reference TRBV9 and TRBJ2-7): DSGVTQTPKHLITATGQRVTLRCSPRSGDLSVYWYQQSLDQGLQFLIQYYNGEERAKGNILERFSAQQFPDLHSELNLSSLELGDSALYFCASSVGEGIGGEQYFGPGTRLTVT.

The rearrangement uses TRBV12-3 or TRBV12-4 and TRBJ2-1, with TRBD1 identical over 9 bases. The V gene end was trimmed by 6 bases and the J gene end by 7 bases; junction bases not matched to a gene: 10. CDR3 size: 15 residues. CDR3 DNA: TGTGCCAGCAGGGGGGGACAGGGAAGGAGGAATGAGCAGTTCTTC. As protein: CASRGGQGRRNEQFF.

The chain uses TRBV3-1 and TRBJ2-1; 11 positions agree with TRBD2. The CDR3 contains 15 residues. The junction had 7 bases not matched to a gene; V was cut back by 4 bases and J by 8 bases. Germline CDR1 LGHDT, CDR2 YNNKEL (reference sequence). As DNA, the CDR3 is TGTGCCAGCAGCCTTACTAGCGGGAGAAGCGATGAGCAGTTCTTC. Protein: CASSLTSGRSDEQFF.

The V gene is TRBV28, the J gene TRBJ2-1; D remains unclear. CDR1 and CDR2 from the germline V gene are MDHEN and SYDVKM. CDR3 length: 10 amino acids. V shed 6 bases and J shed 10 bases, with 7 bases lying between them. In nucleotides, the CDR3 is TGTGCCAGCAGCCTCCGCGAGCAGTTCTTC. Its translation is CASSLREQFF. The whole variable domain, remainder taken from reference TRBV28 and TRBJ2-1, is DVKVTQSSRYLVKRTGEKVFLECVQDMDHENMFWYRQDPGLGLRLIYFSYDVKMKEKGDIPEGYSVSREKKERFSLILESASTNQTSMYLCASSLREQFFGPGTRLTVL.

The chain recombines TRBV7-9 with TRBJ2-5; TRBD2 agrees at 7 bases. J lost 5 bases, V lost 4 bases, and 16 bases had no gene match. Germline CDR1 reads SEHNR; CDR2 reads FQNEAQ (reference sequence). The CDR3 extends over 17 amino acids. CDR3 DNA sequence: TGTGCCAGCAGCTCGCAGCGGGACGGATGGGCGAGGGAGACCCAGTACTTC. It translates to CASSSQRDGWARETQYF. Full variable domain (missing parts from reference TRBV7-9 and TRBJ2-5): DTGVSQNPRHKITKRGQNVTFRCDPISEHNRLYWYRQTLGQGPEFLTYFQNEAQLEKSRLLSDRFSAERPKGSFSTLEIQRTEQGDSAMYLCASSSQRDGWARETQYFGPGTRLLVL.

The chain recombines TRBV4-3 with TRBJ2-7; possibly TRBD1 for D (6 bases). Germline values: CDR1 LGHNA, CDR2 YSLEER. V was clipped by 3 bases and J by 4 bases, with 16 bases between them. This CDR3 comprises 15 residues. The CDR3 coding sequence is TGCGCCAGCAGCCAGGTCGGGTCAGGGGAATACGAGCAGTACTTC. Translated, it gives CASSQVGSGEYEQYF.

V and J are TRBV9 and TRBJ1-5; possible D gene TRBD1, 5 bases. Germline V gene data show CDR1 as SGDLS and CDR2 as YYNGEE. The CDR3 loop spans 15 amino acids. V lost 3 bases and J lost 5, with 15 bases in between. CDR3 DNA sequence: TGTGCCAGCAGCGGGAGCCCAGGGAGGGATCAGCCCCAGCATTTT. Its protein is CASSGSPGRDQPQHF.

This clonotype was observed a handful of times. The chain couples TRBV5-1 to TRBJ2-7; weak D call: TRBD2 (6 bases). The germline V and J ends were trimmed by 4 bases and 2 bases, with 16 bases remaining between them. CDR3 length equals 15 residues. The germline V gene has CDR1 SGHRS and CDR2 YFSETQ. The CDR3 DNA is TGCGCCAGCAGCACCTTAGCGGCCCCGGCCTACGAGCAGTACTTC. This codes for CASSTLAAPAYEQYF.

The V gene is TRBV10-3, the J gene TRBJ2-1; 9 positions agree with TRBD2. This CDR3 contains 16 residues. V was pared by 2 bases and J by 6 bases, with 8 bases of the junction left unmatched. CDR1 and CDR2 from the germline V gene are ENHRY and SYGVKD. The CDR3: CAISEVSGGNPNEQFF. The DNA for the CDR3 is TGTGCCATCAGTGAGGTCAGCGGGGGGAACCCCAATGAGCAGTTCTTC.

Ten or more counts support this clonotype. V gene TRBV12-3 or TRBV12-4 combines with J gene TRBJ2-1, with D perhaps matching TRBD2 (6 bases). The CDR3 covers 15 residues. V was clipped by 5 bases and J by 8 bases, with 19 bases between them. The CDR3 coding sequence is TGTGCCAGCAGTCTCGGGACTCTCTTGGGTGATGAGCAGTTCTTC. Translation gives CASSLGTLLGDEQFF.

J is TRBJ2-2 and V is TRBV6-1; the D gene is possibly TRBD2 (5 bases). The CDR3 has 13 residues. The germline V gene has CDR1 MNHNS and CDR2 SASEGT. V was pared by 2 bases and J by 5 bases, with 6 bases between. CDR3 loop: CASSETGTGELFF. In DNA, the CDR3 is TGTGCCAGCAGTGAAACGGGGACCGGGGAGCTGTTTTTT.

This clonotype came up many times. The chain combines TRBV28 with TRBJ2-3, with a tentative D call TRBD2 (5 bases). CDR1 is MDHEN and CDR2 is SYDVKM in the germline V gene. Deletions cut 5 bases from V and 0 bases from J, with 12 bases between. This CDR3 comprises 15 residues. The CDR3 sequence is CASSGERISTDTQYF. In DNA, the CDR3 is TGTGCCAGCAGTGGAGAGCGGATTAGCACAGATACGCAGTATTTT.